These 11 T cell receptor beta chains share one sample of origin, sequenced in a study of cytomegalovirus exposure and HLA in healthy donors. The PCR was carried out with 60 Vbeta primers and 13 Jbeta primers. Produced via immunoSEQ multiplex PCR; TCRdb's table is partial and in-frame only. The data contain about 110,000 clones, roughly 79% of them seen just once; the ten biggest clones take up 7.7%. The sample taken for sequencing was PBMCs. The source of these receptors is a woman in her fifties or sixties in good health and CMV-seropositive.

V and J are TRBV10-2 and TRBJ2-2; possibly TRBD1 for D (6 bases). Germline-derived CDR1 and CDR2 are WSHSY and SAAADI. V was shortened by 0 bases and J by 5 bases, with 13 bases between the two germline ends. CDR3 length: 16 amino acids. The CDR3 bases are TGCGCCAGCAGTGAGTCGGCACAGGGCGGGACCGGGGAGCTGTTTTTT. Protein product: CASSESAQGGTGELFF.

The chain links TRBV7-9 to TRBJ1-2, with D maybe TRBD1 (5 bases). V lost 6 bases and J lost 6, with 17 bases in between. Germline V lookup: CDR1 SEHNR, CDR2 FQNEAQ (reference sequence). The CDR3 is made up of 14 amino acids. CDR3 in DNA: TGTGCCAGCAGTTCCTTGACCGACAGAGATGGCTACACCTTC. It is translated as CASSSLTDRDGYTF.

The chain recombines TRBV4-3 with TRBJ2-7, with D possibly TRBD2 on 6 matching bases. The CDR3 totals 16 residues. The V end was cut by 0 bases, the J end by 7 bases, with 19 bases between. Germline V gene lookup returns CDR1 LGHNA and CDR2 YSLEER. CDR3 residues: CASSQDLEGSRGEQYF. The CDR3 DNA is TGCGCCAGCAGCCAAGATTTGGAGGGATCGAGAGGGGAGCAGTACTTC.

The chain combines TRBV7-2 with TRBJ1-6; TRBD1 matches 8 bases. The CDR3 covers 15 residues. V shed 8 bases, J shed 11 bases, and the junction held 14 bases outside the gene matches. Per germline, CDR1 SGHTA and CDR2 FQGNSA. The CDR3: CASSPRQGPGTPLHF. The CDR3 DNA sequence: TGTGCCAGCTCGCCCCGACAGGGGCCAGGGACACCCCTCCACTTT. The full variable domain, completed using reference TRBV7-2 and TRBJ1-6, is GAGVSQSPSNKVTEKGKDVELRCDPISGHTALYWYRQSLGQGLEFLIYFQGNSAPDKSGLPSDRFSAERTGGSVSTLTIQRTQQEDSAVYLCASSPRQGPGTPLHFGNGTRLTVT.

The chain couples TRBV19 to TRBJ1-5, with D unclear. V was shortened by 8 bases and J by 5 bases, with 16 bases between the two germline ends. CDR3 length equals 14 residues. CDR1 LNHDA and CDR2 SQIVND come from the germline V gene (reference sequence). In DNA form, the CDR3 reads TGTGCCAGTTCCTCGAGTGAGGGCTATCAGCCCCAGCATTTT. Translating gives CASSSSEGYQPQHF.

There are a few counts of this clone. The gene calls are TRBV5-1 and TRBJ1-4; 8 bases fit TRBD1. The V segment lost 3 bases and the J segment 8 bases; nucleotides outside the gene matches: 6. CDR1 is SGHRS and CDR2 is YFSETQ in the germline V gene. The CDR3 has 14 amino acids. The DNA of the CDR3 is TGCGCCAGCAGCTCCGGGACAGGTGTAGAAAAACTGTTTTTT. Translating it yields CASSSGTGVEKLFF.

This clone was detected only a few times. V and J are TRBV7-2 and TRBJ2-7; D perhaps matches TRBD2 (6 bases). The CDR3 length is 13 residues. V was clipped by 4 bases and J by 6 bases, with 13 bases between them. The germline CDR1 and CDR2 sequences are SGHTA and FQGNSA. CDR3 residues: CASSSGLGTEQYF. The CDR3 DNA is TGTGCCAGCAGCTCGGGACTCGGGACCGAGCAGTACTTC.

This clone was counted once. The chain carries TRBV7-6 and TRBJ2-2; D gene ambiguous. Looked up from germline, CDR1 is SGHVS and CDR2 is FNYEAQ. This CDR3 contains 14 residues. The V gene lost 3 bases and the J gene lost 4 bases, with 9 bases spanning the gap. The CDR3 here is CASSFTAATGELFF. The CDR3 nucleotides read TGTGCCAGCAGCTTTACTGCCGCCACCGGGGAGCTGTTTTTT. Full variable domain (missing parts from reference TRBV7-6 and TRBJ2-2): GAGVSQSPRYKVTKRGQDVALRCDPISGHVSLYWYRQALGQGPEFLTYFNYEAQQDKSGLPNDRFSAERPEGSISTLTIQRTEQRDSAMYRCASSFTAATGELFFGEGSRLTVL.

The chain couples TRBV7-2 to TRBJ2-3, with D possibly matching TRBD2 (7 bases). This CDR3 has 12 residues. Deletions cut 5 bases from V and 6 bases from J, with 9 bases between. Germline-derived CDR1 and CDR2 are SGHTA and FQGNSA. CDR3 in DNA: TGTGCCAGCAGCGAGGGGGGGGATACGCAGTATTTT. It yields the protein CASSEGGDTQYF.

V usage is TRBV19 and J usage is TRBJ2-3, with D tentatively TRBD1 (5 bases). This CDR3 has 13 residues. Germline values: CDR1 LNHDA, CDR2 SQIVND (reference sequence). Between the trimmed V and J ends, which lost 6 bases and 1 base, there was a span of 8 bases. The CDR3 nucleotides are TGTGCCAGTAGACAAGGGGGCACAGATACGCAGTATTTT. Amino acid sequence: CASRQGGTDTQYF.

The chain joins TRBV5-1 to TRBJ2-1, with 7 bases that match TRBD2. This CDR3 has 15 amino acids. CDR1 and CDR2 (germline): SGHRS, YFSETQ. Trimming took 5 bases from V and 4 from J; bases not matched to a gene: 9. CDR3 sequence reads: CASRPLGGRYNEQFF. The CDR3 coding sequence is TGCGCCAGCAGGCCCCTGGGCGGGAGATACAATGAGCAGTTCTTC. The full variable domain, its missing parts supplied by reference TRBV5-1 and TRBJ2-1, is KAGVTQTPRYLIKTRGQQVTLSCSPISGHRSVSWYQQTPGQGLQFLFEYFSETQRNKGNFPGRFSGRQFSNSRSEMNVSTLELGDSALYLCASRPLGGRYNEQFFGPGTRLTVL.